This T cell receptor (beta chain) is from a study of blood T cell repertoires in COVID-19. CDR3 length equals 14 residues. The V end lost 4 bases, the J end lost 6 bases, and 13 bases lay between the germline ends. CDR1 is LGHDT, CDR2 YNNKEL, per germline (reference sequence). Per the original methods: Quantification of nucleated cells was approximated via reference gene primer amplification. Using immunoSEQ multiplex PCR, the repertoire was profiled, and TCRdb retains in-frame clones only, with some absent. The DNA was the basis for D and trimming; V, J and clone size are from that table. The profile shows more than 200,000 clones, about 87% of them singletons. Cohorts were determined from participant-reported clinical history. Cohort 3 donors counted as recovered after two negative PCRs, clearance, or resolved symptoms.

V is TRBV3-1 (or the pseudogene TRBV3-2) and J is TRBJ1-5; D not certain. This TCR was sampled from a woman aged 45-59 years who had recovered from COVID-19. The sequenced sample consisted of PBMCs or T cells enriched from blood (not recorded which). CDR3 amino acids: CASSPNPGFQPQHF. The DNA for the CDR3 is TGTGCCAGCAGCCCTAACCCCGGGTTTCAGCCCCAGCATTTT.